These T cell receptor beta chains were read from a single sample in a study of blood T cell repertoires in COVID-19. Assay used: immunoSEQ multiplex PCR; TCRdb lists only in-frame clones, some missing. Counted here are some 150,000 clones, roughly 89% occurring once; the ten biggest clones make up 3.7%. Source material: peripheral blood. Receptors originate from a man younger than 35 with active or convalescent COVID-19. Both conserved end residues are part of each CDR3. A D gene is named only where the DNA matches it firmly. Rows give clone size only sometimes, using once, few, many, or a class for an expanded clone.

J: TRBJ1-1
size: .
D: .
V: TRBV5-1
DNA: TGCGCCAGCAGCTCCTTCGGCGGGGTAGTGAACACTGAAGCTTTCTTT
CDR3: CASSSFGGVVNTEAFF

J: TRBJ2-1
size: once
D: TRBD2
V: TRBV11-3
DNA: TGTGCCAGCAGCCCGGGACTAGCGGGAGGGGGCTCCTACAATGAGCAGTTCTTC
CDR3: CASSPGLAGGGSYNEQFF

J: TRBJ2-3
size: .
D: TRBD2
V: TRBV4-3
DNA: TGCGCCAGCAGCCAAGATCGGGCGGGAGGGCCCACAGATACGCAGTATTTT
CDR3: CASSQDRAGGPTDTQYF

J: TRBJ2-7
size: few
D: TRBD1
V: TRBV7-3
DNA: TGTGCCAGCAGCCACAGAATTACGGGACAGAGAGCCTACGAGCAGTACTTC
CDR3: CASSHRITGQRAYEQYF

J: TRBJ2-5
size: .
D: TRBD1
V: TRBV27
DNA: TGTGCCAGCAGTCAAAAGACAGGGGCCCAGTACTTC
CDR3: CASSQKTGAQYF

J: TRBJ2-1
size: .
D: TRBD2
V: TRBV24-1
DNA: TGTGCCACCAGTGATTTGCGGGAGGAGGACTACAATGAGCAGTTCTTC
CDR3: CATSDLREEDYNEQFF

J: TRBJ2-3
size: .
D: TRBD2
V: TRBV7-2
DNA: TGTGCCAGCAGCAGCGCGGTTAGCGGGCGCACAGATACGCAGTATTTT
CDR3: CASSSAVSGRTDTQYF

J: TRBJ1-2
size: .
D: .
V: TRBV25-1
DNA: TGTGCCAGCAGGGGTCGGGAGGCGCATCCACTCTATGGCTACACCTTC
CDR3: CASRGREAHPLYGYTF

J: TRBJ2-3
size: .
D: TRBD1
V: TRBV9
DNA: TGTGCCAGCAGCGTAGTGGGACAGGGAAGTGTAGATACGCAGTATTTT
CDR3: CASSVVGQGSVDTQYF

J: TRBJ1-2
size: .
D: TRBD1
V: TRBV7-2
DNA: TGTGCCAGCACCCTCCCACAGGGGAACTATGGCTACACCTTC
CDR3: CASTLPQGNYGYTF

J: TRBJ2-1
size: .
D: TRBD2
V: TRBV5-6
DNA: TGTGCCAGCAGACCTGGACTAGGGGCAAATTACAATGAGCAGTTCTTC
CDR3: CASRPGLGANYNEQFF

J: TRBJ2-1
size: few
D: TRBD2
V: TRBV19
DNA: TGTGCCAGTAGTGTAGCGGGAGGGCCGGGAGAGCAGTTCTTC
CDR3: CASSVAGGPGEQFF

J: TRBJ1-2
size: once
D: TRBD1
V: TRBV11-3
DNA: TGTGCCAGCAGCTTAGTAGCAGGGGGGAACTATGGCTACACCTTC
CDR3: CASSLVAGGNYGYTF

J: TRBJ2-2
size: .
D: TRBD2
V: TRBV7-9
DNA: TGTGCCAGCAGCTCCCGACTAGCGGGGGGGCCGGTAGCCGGGGAGCTGTTTTTT
CDR3: CASSSRLAGGPVAGELFF

J: TRBJ1-4
size: .
D: .
V: TRBV18
DNA: TGTGCCAGCTCACCAGGGGCCGGAGCCTTCGGAAAACTGTTTTTT
CDR3: CASSPGAGAFGKLFF

J: TRBJ2-5
size: .
D: TRBD1
V: TRBV12-5
DNA: TGTGCTAGTGGTTTGGGAGACAGGGGGACCCAGTACTTC
CDR3: CASGLGDRGTQYF

J: TRBJ1-1
size: .
D: .
V: TRBV27
DNA: TGTGCCAGCAGTTTCGGGCAGGGGAACACTGAAGCTTTCTTT
CDR3: CASSFGQGNTEAFF

J: TRBJ2-5
size: .
D: .
V: TRBV6-7
DNA: TGTGCCAGCAGTTACCGCAGTCAAGAGACCCAGTACTTC
CDR3: CASSYRSQETQYF

J: TRBJ2-5
size: .
D: TRBD2
V: TRBV5-8
DNA: TGTGCCAGCAGCTTGGTAGGACTAGCTAAAGAGACCCAGTACTTC
CDR3: CASSLVGLAKETQYF

J: TRBJ1-5
size: .
D: .
V: TRBV5-6
DNA: TGTGCCAGCAGCTTGGTAGATCAGCCCCAGCATTTT
CDR3: CASSLVDQPQHF

J: TRBJ1-5
size: .
D: .
V: TRBV25-1
DNA: TGTGCCAGCAGTGAGCAGGGTCAGCCCCAGCATTTT
CDR3: CASSEQGQPQHF

J: TRBJ2-2
size: .
D: .
V: TRBV29-1
DNA: TGCAGCGTGGGCCCCCAAAACAGAGACGCCGGGGAGCTGTTTTTT
CDR3: CSVGPQNRDAGELFF

J: TRBJ1-5
size: .
D: TRBD1
V: TRBV28
DNA: TGTGCCAGTTTACAGGGGAATCAGCCCCAGCATTTT
CDR3: CASLQGNQPQHF

J: TRBJ1-2
size: .
D: TRBD1
V: TRBV2
DNA: TGTGCCAGCAGCCGGGGAGCGTTCGACAGGGTTAGTGGCTACACCTTC
CDR3: CASSRGAFDRVSGYTF

J: TRBJ1-1
size: .
D: .
V: TRBV11-3
DNA: TGTGCCAGCAGCTCCGAAGGGGGAGAAGCTTTCTTT
CDR3: CASSSEGGEAFF

J: TRBJ2-1
size: .
D: TRBD1
V: TRBV4-2
DNA: TGTGCCAGCAGCCAAGATTTGGGACAGGTTGGCAAATACAATGAGCAGTTCTTC
CDR3: CASSQDLGQVGKYNEQFF

J: TRBJ2-1
size: .
D: TRBD2
V: TRBV6-2/TRBV6-3
DNA: TGTGCCAGCAGTTACCCCCCGTGGGGACTAGAGAGGGATGAGCAGTTCTTC
CDR3: CASSYPPWGLERDEQFF

J: TRBJ2-1
size: .
D: .
V: TRBV7-8
DNA: TGTGCCAGCAGCCCCCTGATGGCGGGACAGAGCCGAAATGAGCAGTTCTTC
CDR3: CASSPLMAGQSRNEQFF

J: TRBJ2-3
size: .
D: TRBD2
V: TRBV11-3
DNA: TGTGCCAGCAGCTCCCTAGCGGGGGCCTCCACAGATACGCAGTATTTT
CDR3: CASSSLAGASTDTQYF

J: TRBJ1-2
size: .
D: .
V: TRBV5-4
DNA: TGTGCCAGCAGCCGCTACGAATCGGACTATGGCTACACCTTC
CDR3: CASSRYESDYGYTF

J: TRBJ1-2
size: .
D: TRBD1
V: TRBV6-2/TRBV6-3
DNA: TGTGCCAGCAGTTCTCACCCTCTCGACAGGGACTATGGCTACACCTTC
CDR3: CASSSHPLDRDYGYTF

J: TRBJ1-1
size: .
D: TRBD1
V: TRBV7-3
DNA: TGTGCCAGCAGCCTAACAGGGGGGAACACTGAAGCTTTCTTT
CDR3: CASSLTGGNTEAFF

J: TRBJ1-2
size: .
D: .
V: TRBV6-5
DNA: TGTGCCAGCAGTCTCTCAGGAGGAGCCTATGGCTACACCTTC
CDR3: CASSLSGGAYGYTF

J: TRBJ2-3
size: .
D: TRBD2
V: TRBV3-1/TRBV3-2
DNA: TGTGCCAGCAGCCAATCGCCCGGCGGGCTGAAGCGGGGGCGCGATACGCAGTATTTT
CDR3: CASSQSPGGLKRGRDTQYF

J: TRBJ2-1
size: .
D: .
V: TRBV10-3
DNA: TGTGCCATCAGCGCGGACAATGAGCAGTTCTTC
CDR3: CAISADNEQFF

J: TRBJ1-2
size: .
D: .
V: TRBV28
DNA: TGTGCCAGCAGTTTAACATCCGGACTCTATGGCTACACCTTC
CDR3: CASSLTSGLYGYTF

J: TRBJ1-1
size: .
D: .
V: TRBV5-4
DNA: TGTGCCAGCAGCTTAGGTGACAGCTCTGAAGCTTTCTTT
CDR3: CASSLGDSSEAFF

J: TRBJ2-3
size: .
D: .
V: TRBV11-2
DNA: TGTGCCAGCTCTACACTAGCTTCCGCCACAGATACGCAGTATTTT
CDR3: CASSTLASATDTQYF

J: TRBJ1-1
size: once
D: .
V: TRBV13
DNA: TGTGCCAGCAGCTCTGGGTACCTAGGAGTGAACACTGAAGCTTTCTTT
CDR3: CASSSGYLGVNTEAFF

J: TRBJ1-1
size: .
D: .
V: TRBV2
DNA: TGTGCCAGCAGTGAACTGGGGCGGTCTTTCTTT
CDR3: CASSELGRSFF

J: TRBJ2-7
size: once
D: .
V: TRBV3-1/TRBV3-2
DNA: TGTGCCAGCAGCCAAGAATACAGGTGGGGTTACGAGCAGTACTTC
CDR3: CASSQEYRWGYEQYF

J: TRBJ1-1
size: .
D: .
V: TRBV6-2/TRBV6-3
DNA: TGTGCCAGCAGTACCCGCACAATCAGGGGAGTCACTGAAGCTTTCTTT
CDR3: CASSTRTIRGVTEAFF

J: TRBJ1-1
size: once
D: .
V: TRBV2
DNA: TGTGCCAGCAACAGGGAAACGAACACTGAAGCTTTCTTT
CDR3: CASNRETNTEAFF

J: TRBJ1-6
size: .
D: TRBD1
V: TRBV18
DNA: TGTGCCAGCTCACCATCAGGGGGCGCACGATCACCCCTCCACTTT
CDR3: CASSPSGGARSPLHF

J: TRBJ1-2
size: .
D: .
V: TRBV6-5
DNA: TGTGCCAGCAGTTTGGGGAGGGGCTGGGATGGCTACACCTTC
CDR3: CASSLGRGWDGYTF

J: TRBJ1-4
size: few
D: .
V: TRBV10-3
DNA: TGTGCCATCAGTGGCTCGACAGGAAAAGGGAATGAAAAACTGTTTTTT
CDR3: CAISGSTGKGNEKLFF

J: TRBJ1-4
size: once
D: .
V: TRBV2
DNA: TGTGCCAGCAGTTATTACAGCGGGAAACTGTTTTTT
CDR3: CASSYYSGKLFF

J: TRBJ1-2
size: few
D: .
V: TRBV24-1
DNA: TGTGCCACCAGTGAGTCCGTTTATGGCTACACCTTC
CDR3: CATSESVYGYTF

J: TRBJ2-3
size: .
D: TRBD1
V: TRBV4-1
DNA: TGCGCCAGCAGCCCGCAGACCGGGACAGAAAGAGATACGCAGTATTTT
CDR3: CASSPQTGTERDTQYF

J: TRBJ1-2
size: .
D: .
V: TRBV5-1
DNA: TGCGCCAGCAGCTTGGAAGGGGCTAGCTATGGCTACACCTTC
CDR3: CASSLEGASYGYTF

J: TRBJ2-7
size: .
D: TRBD2
V: TRBV11-3
DNA: TGTGCCAGCAGGCAAAATAGCGGGGCTTCCTACGAGCAGTACTTC
CDR3: CASRQNSGASYEQYF

J: TRBJ1-6
size: .
D: TRBD1
V: TRBV27
DNA: TGTGCCAGCAGTTTAGAGGGACAGGGGCGGGCACCCCTCCACTTT
CDR3: CASSLEGQGRAPLHF

J: TRBJ1-2
size: .
D: TRBD1
V: TRBV28
DNA: TGTGCCAGCAGTTGGGACAGCAGCTATGGCTACACCTTC
CDR3: CASSWDSSYGYTF

J: TRBJ1-2
size: .
D: .
V: TRBV10-3
DNA: TGTGTTACCGGTATTACCAACAGCAATAACTATGGCTACACCTTC
CDR3: CVTGITNSNNYGYTF

J: TRBJ2-1
size: few
D: TRBD2
V: TRBV7-8
DNA: TGTGCCAGCAGCCCCGAGGTAGCGGGGAGTAATGAGCAGTTCTTC
CDR3: CASSPEVAGSNEQFF

J: TRBJ1-4
size: .
D: TRBD1
V: TRBV28
DNA: TGTGCCAGCAGTTTGGCAGGGGGCGTTGAAAAACTGTTTTTT
CDR3: CASSLAGGVEKLFF

J: TRBJ1-5
size: .
D: .
V: TRBV4-2
DNA: TGTGCCAGCAGCCAGCTAGACGCTAGCAATCAGCCCCAGCATTTT
CDR3: CASSQLDASNQPQHF